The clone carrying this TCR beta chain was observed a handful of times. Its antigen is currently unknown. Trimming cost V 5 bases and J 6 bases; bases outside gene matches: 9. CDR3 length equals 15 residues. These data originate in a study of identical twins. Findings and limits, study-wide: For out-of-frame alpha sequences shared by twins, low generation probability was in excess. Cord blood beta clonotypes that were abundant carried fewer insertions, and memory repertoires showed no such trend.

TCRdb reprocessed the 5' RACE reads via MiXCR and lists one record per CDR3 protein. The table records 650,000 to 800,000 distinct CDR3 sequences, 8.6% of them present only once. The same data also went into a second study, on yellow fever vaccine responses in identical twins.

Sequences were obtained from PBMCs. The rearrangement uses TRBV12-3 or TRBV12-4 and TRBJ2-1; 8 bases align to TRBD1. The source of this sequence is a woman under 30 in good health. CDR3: CASSLPGQESNEQFF. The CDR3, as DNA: TGTGCCAGCAGTCTCCCGGGACAGGAATCCAATGAGCAGTTCTTC.